What follows is one TCR beta chain and its context. Primers: 60 Vbeta forward and 13 Jbeta reverse. Only in-frame clones appear in the TCRdb table, and some are missing; sequencing was by immunoSEQ multiplex PCR. The sample contains approximately 110,000 clones, more than 75% of which appear only once. These data come from a study of cytomegalovirus exposure and HLA in healthy donors. Study-wide context: Among the roughly 380 donors who were genotyped, roughly 86% fell in the genetic ancestry cluster that is associated with self-reported Caucasian donors.

Trimming stripped 2 bases from V and 4 bases from J, with 17 bases between. The germline CDR1 and CDR2 sequences are MNHEY and SVGAGI. The CDR3 is made up of 16 amino acids. The sequenced sample consisted of PBMCs. The V call is TRBV6-5, the J call TRBJ2-5, with D tentatively TRBD2 (5 bases). The TCR was taken from an older woman in good health and CMV-seropositive. CDR3 residues: CASSYGIEGTRETQYF. For the CDR3, the DNA is TGTGCCAGCAGTTACGGGATAGAGGGAACCCGAGAGACCCAGTACTTC.